The 22 T cell receptor beta chains below were found in one sample sequenced in a study of beta chain features in type 1 diabetes. As every portion of the isolated RNA was reverse transcribed, the sequencing read expressed TCRB transcripts. TCRdb's copy holds only in-frame clones and misses some; the assay was immunoSEQ multiplex PCR. The sample holds approximately 330,000 clones; about 10% are singletons and the top ten take over 0.015%. The sequenced sample was naive CD4+ T cells from blood. These TCRs come from a woman aged 25 to 39 in good health.

This rearrangement joins TRBV28 to TRBJ1-2, with TRBD1 identical over 7 bases. CDR3 length: 15 residues. With 4 bases clipped from V and 6 bases from J, the junction kept 11 bases outside the gene matches. Germline CDR1 reads MDHEN; CDR2 reads SYDVKM. The DNA for the CDR3 is TGTGCCAGCAGTTCTGAACAGGGGCCTCGGCATGGCTACACCTTC. It specifies CASSSEQGPRHGYTF.

The CDR3 DNA is TGTGCCAGCAGCTTAGCGTTCAGACAAAACTATGGCTACACCTTC. Its protein is CASSLAFRQNYGYTF. The genes are TRBV7-2 and TRBJ1-2; D gene uncertain. The V and J ends lost 0 bases and 2 bases respectively, with 10 bases between them. The CDR3 has 15 residues. The germline gives CDR1 SGHTA, CDR2 FQGNSA.

The chain couples TRBV4-1 to TRBJ2-3, with 9 bases lining up with TRBD2. V was clipped by 1 base and J by 3 bases; unmatched bases: 8. The CDR3 covers 17 residues. The germline V gene has CDR1 MGHRA and CDR2 YSYEKL. The CDR3 region is CASSQGGSGSGTDTQYF. The CDR3 DNA sequence: TGCGCCAGCAGCCAAGGGGGTAGCGGGAGTGGTACAGATACGCAGTATTTT.

This clone was observed a handful of times. The rearrangement uses TRBV15 and TRBJ2-7, with 12 bases lining up with TRBD2. CDR1 is LNHNV, CDR2 YYDKDF, per germline (reference sequence). The CDR3 extends over 15 amino acids. V was pared by 3 bases and J by 2 bases, with 2 bases of the junction left unmatched. CDR3 protein: CATSRWTSGTYEQYF. CDR3 sequence (DNA): TGTGCCACCAGCAGGTGGACTAGCGGGACCTACGAGCAGTACTTC.

The chain employs TRBV11-3 and TRBJ2-1; 7 nucleotides agree with TRBD2. The trim removed 3 bases at V and 6 bases at J, leaving 5 bases unmatched. Germline-derived CDR1 and CDR2 are SGHNT and YENEEA. The CDR3 runs to 14 residues. The CDR3 region has the DNA TGTGCCAGCAGCTTCTCGGCGGGAGTCAATGAGCAGTTCTTC. It translates to CASSFSAGVNEQFF.

This clone came up a few times. The rearrangement uses TRBV29-1 and TRBJ2-5, with TRBD1 matching over 11 bases. The CDR3 spans 13 residues. Trimming at V came to 7 bases and at J to 5 bases, leaving 6 bases not matched to a gene. Germline-derived CDR1 and CDR2 are SQVTM and ANQGSEA. CDR3 in DNA: TGCAGCGGGACAGGGGGCCTTGGGGAGACCCAGTACTTC. This gives the protein CSGTGGLGETQYF.

The chain recombines TRBV28 with TRBJ2-5; TRBD2 aligns across 7 bases. The V and J ends lost 3 bases and 5 bases, in that order; junction bases with no gene match: 6. Germline V gives CDR1 MDHEN, CDR2 SYDVKM. The CDR3 is 14 amino acids. CDR3 region: CASSFGGSWETQYF. For the CDR3, the DNA is TGTGCCAGCAGTTTCGGGGGGTCCTGGGAGACCCAGTACTTC.

This clone was detected a few times. The J gene is TRBJ2-1, the V gene TRBV9, with D hard to call. Deletions cut 0 bases from V and 6 bases from J, with 7 bases between. Per germline, CDR1 SGDLS and CDR2 YYNGEE. The CDR3 runs 13 residues. The CDR3 loop is CASSVVGVNEQFF. CDR3 bases: TGTGCCAGCAGCGTAGTGGGCGTCAATGAGCAGTTCTTC.

This clone was counted only a few times. The chain recombines TRBV6-4 with TRBJ2-1; 12 bases align to TRBD2. Germline lookup yields CDR1 MRHNA and CDR2 SNTAGT. The V segment lost 7 bases and the J segment 6 bases; nucleotides outside the gene matches: 7. This CDR3 spans 15 amino acids. The CDR3 region has the DNA TGTGCCAGCATCCGCCCTAGCGGGAGGGCCAATGAGCAGTTCTTC. Its protein product is CASIRPSGRANEQFF.

This clone appeared a few times. The V gene is TRBV29-1, the J gene TRBJ2-7, with a tentative D call TRBD2 (6 bases). Trimming removed 2 bases from V and 7 bases from J, with 18 bases in between. The CDR3 contains 14 residues. Germline V gene lookup returns CDR1 SQVTM and CDR2 ANQGSEA. The chain's CDR3 is CSVENRLASGEQYF. CDR3 bases: TGCAGCGTTGAAAATAGGCTAGCGTCGGGAGAGCAGTACTTC.

This clone was found a few times. In the same sample, other DNA sequences code for this CDR3. The V and J genes are TRBV7-2 and TRBJ2-5, with D maybe TRBD2 (7 bases). Deletions cut 0 bases from V and 5 bases from J, with 10 bases between. This CDR3 region has 14 residues. Per germline, CDR1 SGHTA and CDR2 FQGNSA. The CDR3 bases are TGTGCCAGCAGCTTAGCGGGGAGGGGGGAGACCCAGTACTTC. Amino acid sequence: CASSLAGRGETQYF.

CDR3 DNA: TGCGCCAGCAGCCCCCTAACCGACAGAAGCTCTGAAGCTTTCTTT. Its translation is CASSPLTDRSSEAFF. This sequence joins TRBV5-1 and TRBJ1-1; possible D gene TRBD1, 5 bases. The V end lost 4 bases, the J end lost 6 bases, and 19 bases lay between the germline ends. The germline V gene encodes CDR1 SGHRS and CDR2 YFSETQ. The CDR3 sequence is 15 residues long.

This clone showed up just a few times. The CDR3 loop reads CASRGLASDEQFF. The DNA for the CDR3 is TGTGCCAGCAGGGGACTAGCTTCAGATGAGCAGTTCTTC. This rearrangement joins TRBV28 to TRBJ2-1; 9 nucleotides match TRBD2. There are 13 residues in the CDR3. V gave up 6 bases and J gave up 8 bases; unmatched junction bases: 5. The germline CDR1 and CDR2 sequences are MDHEN and SYDVKM.

This clone was counted between two and nine times. V is TRBV30 and J is TRBJ1-2; 7 bases match TRBD1. Germline trimming cut 4 bases from V and 5 bases from J; bases unmatched to any gene: 4. The CDR3 has 12 amino acids. Germline loops: CDR1 GTSNPN, CDR2 SVGIG (reference sequence). Here the CDR3 reads CAWTRGPYGYTF. The CDR3 bases are TGTGCCTGGACTAGGGGGCCTTATGGCTACACCTTC.

This clone has only a few counts. The chain joins TRBV28 to TRBJ2-5, with 8 bases matching TRBD1. The germline CDR1 and CDR2 sequences are MDHEN and SYDVKM. The J segment lost 5 bases and the V segment lost 7 bases, leaving 12 bases of the junction unmatched. This CDR3 comprises 15 residues. The CDR3 sequence is CASTPIQGAGETQYF. For the CDR3, the DNA is TGTGCCAGCACCCCGATCCAGGGGGCGGGGGAGACCCAGTACTTC.

This clone has a handful of counts. The genes are TRBV4-2 and TRBJ2-2; 8 positions agree with TRBD1. This CDR3 contains 19 residues. CDR1 is LGHNA, CDR2 YNFKEQ, per germline. V gave up 5 bases and J gave up 2 bases; unmatched junction bases: 16. CDR3 sequence: CASSFPFGQGGSNTGELFF. DNA for the CDR3: TGTGCCAGCAGCTTTCCTTTTGGACAGGGAGGATCAAACACCGGGGAGCTGTTTTTT.

J is TRBJ2-2 and V is TRBV6-5; D is possibly TRBD1 (6 bases). From germline, CDR1 is MNHEY and CDR2 SVGAGI. Trimming shortened V by 2 bases and J by 1 base, and 8 bases separated the two germline ends. The CDR3 loop spans 15 amino acids. In nucleotides, the CDR3 is TGTGCCAGCAGTTACCAGACAGGGAACACCGGGGAGCTGTTTTTT. This codes for CASSYQTGNTGELFF.

CDR3 DNA: TGTGCCAGCAGCCCGACTAGCGGAGGTGGAAATGAGCAGTTCTTC. Its protein product is CASSPTSGGGNEQFF. The genes are TRBV7-3 and TRBJ2-1; 9 bases map to TRBD2. J was trimmed by 7 bases and V by 5 bases; bases with no gene match: 9. Germline values: CDR1 SGHTA, CDR2 FQGTGA. The length of the CDR3 is 15 residues.

This clone was seen a few times. The chain combines TRBV29-1 with TRBJ1-3; no reliable D call. The V end lost 4 bases, the J end lost 2 bases, and 9 bases lay between the germline ends. The germline CDR1 and CDR2 sequences are SQVTM and ANQGSEA. The CDR3 runs 13 residues. The CDR3 sequence is CSVGVGAGNTIYF. The CDR3 DNA follows: TGCAGCGTTGGAGTGGGCGCTGGAAACACCATATATTTT.

Only a few counts were recorded for this clone. This chain connects TRBV19 to TRBJ2-1; TRBD2 aligns across 7 bases. The CDR3 is made up of 15 amino acids. Germline V CDR1 and CDR2: LNHDA, SQIVND (reference sequence). V was pared by 2 bases and J by 7 bases, with 8 bases of the junction left unmatched. The CDR3 DNA reads as TGTGCCAGTAGTATACAGGCGGGAGCTTTGAATGAGCAGTTCTTC. Translation: CASSIQAGALNEQFF.

A few counts support this clone. The CDR3 region is CSVEEDGSYEQYF. CDR3 nucleotide sequence: TGCAGCGTTGAAGAAGACGGGAGCTACGAGCAGTACTTC. The chain uses TRBV29-1 and TRBJ2-7; possible D gene TRBD2, 6 bases. Looked up from germline, CDR1 is SQVTM and CDR2 is ANQGSEA. The CDR3 is 13 amino acids. Between the trimmed V and J ends, which lost 0 bases and 3 bases, there was a span of 9 bases.

This clone was found a few times. The V call is TRBV6-6, the J call TRBJ2-1; D is undetermined. Germline V gives CDR1 MNHNY, CDR2 SVGAGI (reference sequence). The V end lost 7 bases, the J end lost 7 bases, and 8 bases lay between the germline ends. This CDR3 spans 11 amino acids. DNA of the CDR3: TGTGCCAGCATAGTTATGAATGAGCAGTTCTTC. Its translation: CASIVMNEQFF.